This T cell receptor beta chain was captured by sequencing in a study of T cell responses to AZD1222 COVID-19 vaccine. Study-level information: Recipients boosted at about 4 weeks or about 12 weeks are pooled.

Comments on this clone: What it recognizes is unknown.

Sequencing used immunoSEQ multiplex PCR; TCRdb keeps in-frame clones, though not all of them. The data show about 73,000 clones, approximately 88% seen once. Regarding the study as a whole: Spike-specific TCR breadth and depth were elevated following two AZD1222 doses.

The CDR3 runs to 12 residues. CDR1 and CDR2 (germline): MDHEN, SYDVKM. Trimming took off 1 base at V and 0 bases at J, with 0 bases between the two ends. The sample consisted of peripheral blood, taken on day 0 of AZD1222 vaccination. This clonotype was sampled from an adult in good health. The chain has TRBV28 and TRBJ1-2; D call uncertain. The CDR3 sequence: CASSLSNYGYTF. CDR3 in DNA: TGTGCCAGCAGTTTATCTAACTATGGCTACACCTTC.